The sequence of this T cell receptor (beta chain) was determined in a study of T-cell reconstitution after alpha-beta-depleted transplantation in children. Study results and limitations: Among T cells one year after transplant, newly produced cells accounted for most counts and diversity. Surviving recipient cells, namely T cells and thymic progenitors, were the source of high day-60 TCRbeta diversity in some patients. There were reportedly several hundred expanded graft clones from which alpha-beta T cells came about two months after transplant.

Germline CDR1 and CDR2: DFQATT and SNEGSKA (reference sequence). Trimming took 0 bases from V and 8 from J; bases not matched to a gene: 9. The CDR3 has 15 residues. This clonotype was counted a single time. Antigen unknown. Using unique molecular identifiers, the investigators prepared the TCRbeta library. TCRdb reprocessed the PCR reads with MiXCR, giving one entry per CDR3 protein. The sample holds 300,000 to 400,000 distinct CDR3 sequences, 16% seen once. This specimen was PBMCs, mostly from graft donor cells, taken 360 days after TCRalphabeta/CD19-depleted stem cell transplant. This receptor was taken from a male patient aged 2 to 10 who had a stem cell transplant for acute lymphoblastic leukemia, so the T cells may come from the graft donor. The V call is TRBV20-1, the J call TRBJ2-1; 8 nucleotides agree with TRBD2. This CDR3 reads CSARDSLAGFDEQFF. CDR3 DNA: TGCAGTGCTAGAGATTCGCTAGCGGGCTTCGATGAGCAGTTCTTC.